This T cell receptor beta chain was recorded in a study of blood T cell repertoires in COVID-19. Study-wide context: Collection of acute and convalescent COVID-19 samples took place in the United States, Italy and Spain.

V was clipped by 5 bases and J by 5 bases; unmatched bases: 15. Germline assignment: CDR1 KGHSH and CDR2 LQKENI. The length of the CDR3 is 17 residues. Repertoires were generated with immunoSEQ multiplex PCR, while TCRdb's copy carries only in-frame clones and drops some. The sample records 150,000 to 180,000 clones, about 86% being singletons. The clonotype originates from a woman aged 55-69 years with acute or convalescent COVID-19. V usage is TRBV18 and J usage is TRBJ1-2; 9 bases are a match to TRBD1. What was sequenced was peripheral blood. The CDR3 spells CASSNNIEQGARYGYTF. In DNA, the CDR3 is TGTGCCAGCTCAAACAATATAGAACAGGGGGCGCGGTATGGCTACACCTTC.